The rows below give T cell receptor beta chains drawn from one sample of a study of shared clonotypes between healthy human individuals. The protocol was immunoSEQ multiplex PCR, while the TCRdb copy is restricted to in-frame clones and leaves out a portion. The sample has 2 million to 2.5 million clones, around 92% seen once. The sequenced sample consisted of naive CD4+ T cells from PBMCs. These receptors were collected from a man aged 18 to 29 in good health. Some clones in this sample may be carry-over from other donors' samples. Both conserved end residues are part of each CDR3. D genes are given only for firm matches. Size is omitted from some rows. Given values are once, few, many or a class for expanded clones.

CDR3aa,CDR3nt,d_gene,j_gene,abundance,v_gene
CASSYDRVRGYTF,TGTGCCAGCAGTTACGACAGGGTGAGGGGCTACACCTTC,TRBD1,TRBJ1-2,-,TRBV6-6
CASKGGNYEQYF,TGTGCCAGCAAAGGCGGAAACTACGAGCAGTACTTC,-,TRBJ2-7,-,TRBV6-5
CASSFRGLRRNQPQHF,TGTGCCAGCAGTTTTCGTGGGCTCCGACGCAATCAGCCCCAGCATTTT,-,TRBJ1-5,-,TRBV28
CASRSGTGDRKLFF,TGTGCCAGCAGGTCCGGGACAGGGGACCGAAAACTGTTTTTT,TRBD1,TRBJ1-4,-,TRBV27
CASSEEVRSYGYTF,TGTGCCAGCAGTGAAGAGGTCAGGAGCTATGGCTACACCTTC,-,TRBJ1-2,-,TRBV6-1
CASSVVGGGGETQYF,TGTGCCAGCAGCGTAGTAGGCGGAGGGGGGGAGACCCAGTACTTC,-,TRBJ2-5,-,TRBV9
CASRWRLKNYEQYF,TGTGCCAGCAGGTGGAGACTCAAGAATTACGAGCAGTACTTC,-,TRBJ2-7,-,TRBV2
CASSYSGSSSYEQYF,TGTGCCAGCAGTTACTCGGGGAGCAGCTCCTACGAGCAGTACTTC,-,TRBJ2-7,-,TRBV6-5
CASSQGVSNQPQHF,TGTGCCAGCAGCCAAGGAGTTAGCAATCAGCCCCAGCATTTT,-,TRBJ1-5,-,TRBV5-5
CASSLNPGVFYGYTF,TGTGCCAGCAGTTTAAATCCAGGGGTTTTCTATGGCTACACCTTC,-,TRBJ1-2,-,TRBV27
CASSVDRSSYEQYF,TGTGCCAGCAGTGTGGACAGGTCCTCCTACGAGCAGTACTTC,TRBD1,TRBJ2-7,-,TRBV25-1
CASSAYIDRLNEQFF,TGTGCCAGCAGCGCCTACATCGACAGATTAAATGAGCAGTTCTTC,-,TRBJ2-1,-,TRBV9
CASSYFREGDGYTF,TGTGCCAGCAGTTACTTTCGAGAGGGGGATGGCTACACCTTC,-,TRBJ1-2,-,TRBV6-6
CASSLMGALSGNTIYF,TGTGCCAGCAGCTTAATGGGGGCGTTATCTGGAAACACCATATATTTT,-,TRBJ1-3,-,TRBV7-2
CATSPLGGQYEQYF,TGTGCCACCAGCCCCCTCGGGGGGCAGTACGAGCAGTACTTC,-,TRBJ2-7,-,TRBV15
CAWNAGTGFTQPQHF,TGTGCCTGGAACGCCGGGACAGGATTTACTCAGCCCCAGCATTTT,TRBD1,TRBJ1-5,-,TRBV30
CASRSLGRNTIYF,TGTGCCAGCAGGTCACTCGGGCGAAACACCATATATTTT,-,TRBJ1-3,-,TRBV11-2
CASTLAEGETQYF,TGTGCCAGCACCTTAGCGGAGGGAGAGACCCAGTACTTC,-,TRBJ2-5,once,TRBV2
CASSPGLNNEQFF,TGTGCCAGCAGCCCAGGCCTGAACAATGAGCAGTTCTTC,-,TRBJ2-1,-,TRBV11-3
CASSLEAGYSNQPQHF,TGCGCCAGCAGCTTGGAAGCAGGGTATAGCAATCAGCCCCAGCATTTT,-,TRBJ1-5,-,TRBV5-1
CASSLQTGRTYEQYF,TGTGCCAGCAGTTTACAGACAGGGCGAACCTACGAGCAGTATTTC,TRBD1,TRBJ2-7,-,TRBV28
CASNPYGAYTGELFF,TGTGCCAGCAACCCATACGGGGCATACACCGGGGAGCTGTTTTTT,-,TRBJ2-2,-,TRBV7-9